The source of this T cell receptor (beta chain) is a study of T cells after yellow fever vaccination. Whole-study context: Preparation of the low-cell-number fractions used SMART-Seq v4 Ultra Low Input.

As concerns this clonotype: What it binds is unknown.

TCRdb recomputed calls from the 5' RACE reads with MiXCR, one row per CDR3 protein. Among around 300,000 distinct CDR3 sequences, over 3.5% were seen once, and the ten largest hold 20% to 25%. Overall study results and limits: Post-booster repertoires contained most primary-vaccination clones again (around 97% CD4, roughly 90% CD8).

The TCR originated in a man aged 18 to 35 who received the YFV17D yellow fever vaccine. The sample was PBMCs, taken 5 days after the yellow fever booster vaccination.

CDR3 bases: TGTGCCAGCAGCCCGTGGGTTAGCACAGATACGCAGTATTTT. Amino acid sequence: CASSPWVSTDTQYF. This sequence joins TRBV7-2 and TRBJ2-3; D unclear. CDR1 and CDR2 from the germline V gene are SGHTA and FQGNSA. Trimming cost V 5 bases and J 0 bases, with 9 bases left between them. The length of the CDR3 is 14 residues. The full variable domain, rest sourced from reference TRBV7-2 and TRBJ2-3, is GAGVSQSPSNKVTEKGKDVELRCDPISGHTALYWYRQSLGQGLEFLIYFQGNSAPDKSGLPSDRFSAERTGGSVSTLTIQRTQQEDSAVYLCASSPWVSTDTQYFGPGTRLTVL.